The present T cell receptor (beta chain) was sequenced within a study of cytomegalovirus exposure and HLA in healthy donors. Study-level results: Most TCR sequences proved rare, with some public TCRs found in many donors. A classifier reportedly called cytomegalovirus status with high sensitivity and specificity.

Comments on this clone: What it binds is not known.

Separate from the approximately 670-subject first cohort, the approximately 120-subject validation cohort was the one that the donors belonged to. This CDR3 spans 17 amino acids. In germline, CDR1 is MNHEY, CDR2 SMNVEV (reference sequence). V dropped 3 bases and J dropped 0 bases, with 14 bases sitting between them. Some clones are missing from TCRdb's copy, which holds only in-frame ones; the method was immunoSEQ multiplex PCR. This sample has about 150,000 clones, with 91% found just once. The rearrangement links TRBV27 to TRBJ2-2; D unresolved. This TCR was recovered from a man younger than 35 in good health and CMV-seronegative. Specimen: PBMCs. The CDR3 region is CASSFFTRLANTGELFF. CDR3 nucleotides: TGTGCCAGCAGTTTTTTCACCCGGCTAGCGAACACCGGGGAGCTGTTTTTT.